Following are 28 T cell receptor beta chains from one sample sequenced in a study of control samples from healthy donors and cancer patients. Some clones are missing from TCRdb's copy, which holds only in-frame ones; the method was immunoSEQ multiplex PCR. This sample yields about 51,000 clones, of which 89% are seen a single time; roughly 1.6% belongs to the top ten. Sequencing was carried out using PBMCs. All receptors derive from a man aged 40-49 years with colorectal cancer.

This rearrangement joins TRBV2 to TRBJ1-2; possible D gene TRBD1, 5 bases. V lost 5 bases to trimming and J lost 4 bases, with 14 bases between them. CDR1 is SNHLY, CDR2 FYNNEI, per germline. The CDR3 has 14 residues. CDR3 region: CASSTKTATYGYTF. CDR3 DNA sequence: TGTGCCAGCAGTACTAAGACAGCCACCTATGGCTACACCTTC.

The chain joins TRBV2 to TRBJ2-1, with D possibly TRBD1 on 5 matching bases. CDR3 length: 15 residues. CDR1 SNHLY and CDR2 FYNNEI come from the germline V gene. V lost 8 bases and J 9 bases, leaving 23 bases between the germline ends. In nucleotides, the CDR3 is TGTGCCAGCTTACCGTTCGACAGTTTAATGGTTGAGCAGTTCTTC. This codes for CASLPFDSLMVEQFF.

V gene TRBV7-2 combines with J gene TRBJ2-2; D is ambiguous. The CDR3 length is 12 residues. V was trimmed by 6 bases and J by 7 bases, leaving 9 bases between them. Germline V lookup: CDR1 SGHTA, CDR2 FQGNSA. The CDR3 DNA reads as TGTGCCAGCAGTTTACATGGCGGGGAGCTGTTTTTT. It yields the protein CASSLHGGELFF.

To note about this clone: The same CDR3 also results from other DNA sequences found in this sample. The V and J genes are TRBV9 and TRBJ1-5, with TRBD1 as a possible D gene (5 bases). This CDR3 has 15 amino acids. Germline lookup yields CDR1 SGDLS and CDR2 YYNGEE. Between the trimmed V and J ends, which lost 0 bases and 0 bases, there was a span of 7 bases. This CDR3 is CASSVGGYSNQPQHF. CDR3 DNA sequence: TGTGCCAGCAGCGTAGGGGGCTATAGCAATCAGCCCCAGCATTTT.

The chain combines TRBV5-5 with TRBJ2-7; 7 nucleotides match TRBD2. Germline V gene sequence: CDR1 SGHKS, CDR2 YYEKEE (reference sequence). V lost 3 bases and J lost 2; bases outside the gene matches: 5. The CDR3 length is 14 residues. As DNA, the CDR3 is TGTGCCAGCAGCTCGGGAGGACGAACCTACGAGCAGTACTTC. Protein: CASSSGGRTYEQYF.

V usage is TRBV10-1 and J usage is TRBJ2-2; 9 nucleotides agree with TRBD2. Germline loops: CDR1 WNHNN, CDR2 SYGVQD (reference sequence). The CDR3 spans 20 residues. With V trimmed by 6 bases and J by 0 bases, 17 bases remained unmatched. The CDR3 loop is CASSPGTSRYTNPNTGELFF. In nucleotides, the CDR3 is TGCGCCAGCAGCCCGGGGACTAGCCGCTATACAAACCCGAACACCGGGGAGCTGTTTTTT.

The rearrangement uses TRBV12-5 and TRBJ1-4; D gene ambiguous. Per the germline V gene, CDR1 is LGHNT and CDR2 is FRNRAP. Trimming cost V 2 bases and J 5 bases, with 9 bases left between them. The CDR3 totals 14 residues. The CDR3 DNA is TGTGCTAGTGGTTTGATGACGGGGAATGAAAAACTGTTTTTT. It encodes CASGLMTGNEKLFF.

This clone was seen more than once but under ten times. The chain uses TRBV20-1 and TRBJ2-1; D remains ambiguous. The ends were cut back, 3 bases at V and 8 bases at J, with 11 bases in the middle. Germline V lookup: CDR1 DFQATT, CDR2 SNEGSKA (reference sequence). The CDR3 spans 12 residues. The CDR3 sequence: CSASFGWDEQFF. CDR3 DNA: TGCAGTGCTAGTTTCGGGTGGGATGAGCAGTTCTTC.

The count of this clone is one. The chain is built from TRBV29-1 and TRBJ2-2; no definite D call. CDR3 length: 14 residues. V dropped 8 bases and J dropped 2 bases, with 15 bases sitting between them. Germline V gene sequence: CDR1 SQVTM, CDR2 ANQGSEA. For the CDR3, the DNA is TGCAGCATTACAAGGGCAGCAAACACCGGGGAGCTGTTTTTT. The encoded protein is CSITRAANTGELFF.

The chain couples TRBV5-1 to TRBJ2-7, with D perhaps matching TRBD1 (6 bases). The germline V gene encodes CDR1 SGHRS and CDR2 YFSETQ. CDR3 length: 14 amino acids. The V gene lost 0 bases and the J gene lost 3 bases, with 10 bases spanning the gap. Written as DNA, the CDR3 is TGCGCCAGCAGCTTGGGTAAGGGGGTCTACGAGCAGTACTTC. Protein sequence: CASSLGKGVYEQYF.

The J gene is TRBJ2-2, the V gene TRBV6-7, with D possibly TRBD2 on 6 matching bases. TRBV6-7 belongs to the ORF category, with a function that is uncertain. The CDR3 totals 16 residues. V was shortened by 10 bases and J by 0 bases, with 18 bases between the two germline ends. CDR3 bases: TGTGCCACCTCGAGGAGGGCGGCTCCGAACACCGGGGAGCTGTTTTTT. Translating it yields CATSRRAAPNTGELFF.

This chain connects TRBV28 to TRBJ1-4; D gene unclear. Trimming removed 10 bases at V and 7 bases at J, with 19 bases between. The CDR3 covers 14 residues. Germline V lookup: CDR1 MDHEN, CDR2 SYDVKM. The CDR3 DNA sequence: TGTGCCATTCTGGGAGGAGCGAATGGTGAAAAACTGTTTTTT. It encodes CAILGGANGEKLFF.

V is TRBV20-1 and J is TRBJ1-4; a possible D gene is TRBD1 (6 bases). The germline gives CDR1 DFQATT, CDR2 SNEGSKA (reference sequence). CDR3 size: 13 residues. The V gene lost 3 bases and the J gene lost 7 bases, with 12 bases spanning the gap. The DNA for the CDR3 is TGCAGTGCTAGTATCGGGGGCGGTGAAAAACTGTTTTTT. This codes for CSASIGGGEKLFF.

J is TRBJ2-2 and V is TRBV5-5, with D maybe TRBD2 (6 bases). The V gene lost 3 bases and the J gene lost 5 bases, with 11 bases spanning the gap. The CDR3 runs to 14 residues. Germline values: CDR1 SGHKS, CDR2 YYEKEE (reference sequence). The CDR3 is CASSSGRGTGELFF. The CDR3 DNA sequence: TGTGCCAGCAGCTCGGGGCGGGGAACCGGGGAGCTGTTTTTT.

V is TRBV6-5 and J is TRBJ2-1; D ambiguous. The V gene lost 6 bases and the J gene lost 0 bases, with 9 bases spanning the gap. Germline V CDR1 and CDR2: MNHEY, SVGAGI. The CDR3 consists of 14 residues. The CDR3 sequence: CASSPTGSYNEQFF. CDR3 DNA sequence: TGTGCCAGCAGCCCGACCGGCTCCTACAATGAGCAGTTCTTC.

A single count supports this clone. The CDR3 loop reads CASSRPGQGSSYNSPLHF. The CDR3 region has the DNA TGTGCCAGTAGCCGACCCGGACAGGGTAGCTCCTATAATTCACCCCTCCACTTT. This chain links TRBV19 with TRBJ1-6; 8 bases line up with TRBD1. Germline V gene data show CDR1 as LNHDA and CDR2 as SQIVND (reference sequence). The V and J ends lost 6 bases and 0 bases, in that order; junction bases with no gene match: 10. The CDR3 length is 18 residues.

The chain has TRBV6-2 or TRBV6-3 and TRBJ2-1; TRBD1 matches at 9 bases. There are 15 residues in the CDR3. The trim removed 5 bases at V and 4 bases at J, leaving 6 bases unmatched. Looked up from germline, CDR1 is MNHEY and CDR2 is SVGEGT. The CDR3 sequence: CASSDRDRVYNEQFF. The CDR3 DNA is TGTGCCAGCAGTGACCGGGACAGGGTTTACAATGAGCAGTTCTTC.

CDR3 protein: CASSPDSSYEQYF. For the CDR3, the DNA is TGTGCCAGCAGCCCCGACAGCTCCTACGAGCAGTACTTC. V and J are TRBV7-9 and TRBJ2-7, with D tentatively TRBD1 (5 bases). V was shortened by 5 bases and J by 0 bases, with 8 bases between the two germline ends. Germline V gene lookup returns CDR1 SEHNR and CDR2 FQNEAQ (reference sequence). The CDR3 runs 13 residues.

The chain is built from TRBV19 and TRBJ2-7; 7 bases match TRBD1. CDR3 length: 13 residues. Germline V gene sequence: CDR1 LNHDA, CDR2 SQIVND (reference sequence). V lost 4 bases, J lost 5 bases, and 5 bases stayed unmatched. CDR3 in amino acids: CASSSRGTDEQYF. The CDR3 nucleotides are TGTGCCAGTAGTAGCAGGGGGACAGACGAGCAGTACTTC.

The V and J genes are TRBV24-1 and TRBJ2-7, with TRBD1 as a possible D gene (6 bases). Trimming left V 4 bases short and J 3 bases short, with 12 bases between. CDR3 length: 14 amino acids. In germline, CDR1 is KGHDR, CDR2 SFDVKD. CDR3 in DNA: TGTGCCACCAGTGAAACGGGACACCTCTACGAGCAGTACTTC. Translating it yields CATSETGHLYEQYF.

The CDR3 loop is CASSAVDRASYTF. The CDR3 DNA reads as TGTGCCAGCAGCGCAGTGGACAGGGCGAGCTACACCTTC. The chain combines TRBV9 with TRBJ1-2; the match to TRBD1 covers 8 bases. The CDR3 contains 13 residues. Unmatched junction bases numbered 7, after V lost 3 bases and J lost 9 bases. Germline V gene sequence: CDR1 SGDLS, CDR2 YYNGEE. Based on the CDR3 plus reference TRBV9 and TRBJ1-2, the full variable domain is DSGVTQTPKHLITATGQRVTLRCSPRSGDLSVYWYQQSLDQGLQFLIQYYNGEERAKGNILERFSAQQFPDLHSELNLSSLELGDSALYFCASSAVDRASYTFGSGTRLTVV.

The chain couples TRBV28 to TRBJ2-5; 9 bases align to TRBD2. V lost 6 bases and J lost 3; bases outside the gene matches: 11. CDR1 MDHEN and CDR2 SYDVKM come from the germline V gene. The CDR3 contains 16 residues. Here the CDR3 DNA reads TGTGCCAGCAGCCCTAGAATAGCGGGAGTGGAAGAGACCCAGTACTTC. It codes for CASSPRIAGVEETQYF. Full variable domain (missing parts from reference TRBV28 and TRBJ2-5): DVKVTQSSRYLVKRTGEKVFLECVQDMDHENMFWYRQDPGLGLRLIYFSYDVKMKEKGDIPEGYSVSREKKERFSLILESASTNQTSMYLCASSPRIAGVEETQYFGPGTRLLVL.

This clone was observed a single time. The gene calls are TRBV7-9 and TRBJ2-3; 9 bases align to TRBD2. Trimming at V came to 1 base and at J to 4 bases, leaving 3 bases not matched to a gene. The CDR3 has 15 residues. Germline CDR1 and CDR2: SEHNR and FQNEAQ (reference sequence). In DNA form, the CDR3 reads TGTGCCAGCAGCTTAGACCTAGCGGGATCAGATACGCAGTATTTT. Its translation: CASSLDLAGSDTQYF.

V is TRBV6-5 and J is TRBJ2-5; the match to TRBD2 covers 10 bases. The ends lost 6 bases at V and 5 bases at J; junction bases unmatched: 9. The CDR3 contains 15 residues. From germline, CDR1 is MNHEY and CDR2 SVGAGI. The CDR3 is CASSLGSSGSETQYF. CDR3 nucleotide sequence: TGTGCCAGCAGCCTGGGATCTAGCGGGAGCGAGACCCAGTACTTC.

The rearrangement links TRBV5-1 to TRBJ2-2, with 8 bases aligning to TRBD1. After removal of 5 bases from V and 6 bases from J, the junction contained 9 bases not matched to a gene. The CDR3 consists of 15 residues. Germline lookup yields CDR1 SGHRS and CDR2 YFSETQ. CDR3 in DNA: TGCGCCAGCAGGGTCGGACAGGGTTTCCCCGGGGAGCTGTTTTTT. Translation gives CASRVGQGFPGELFF.

The chain is built from TRBV6-2 or TRBV6-3 and TRBJ2-5; 11 bases are a match to TRBD2. Germline V gives CDR1 MNHEY, CDR2 SVGEGT. J gave up 1 base and V 5 bases, and 3 bases lay outside the gene matches. The CDR3 loop spans 15 amino acids. CDR3 sequence: CASSRTSGFQETQYF. The CDR3 nucleotides are TGTGCCAGCAGTCGGACTAGCGGGTTCCAAGAGACCCAGTACTTC.

This clone was recorded once. The same CDR3 also results from other DNA sequences found in this sample. The rearrangement joins TRBV14 to TRBJ1-5; TRBD1 matches 8 bases. The CDR3 loop spans 16 amino acids. Trimming at V came to 6 bases and at J to 5 bases, leaving 12 bases not matched to a gene. CDR1 is SGHDN, CDR2 FVKESK, per germline. The CDR3 DNA sequence: TGTGCCAGCAGTCAAAAGGACAGGGTATCTTATCAGCCCCAGCATTTT. Protein: CASSQKDRVSYQPQHF.

The V call is TRBV12-5, the J call TRBJ2-1, with 7 positions matching TRBD1. Germline CDR1 LGHNT, CDR2 FRNRAP. V trimming: 2 bases; J trimming: 8 bases; junction bases outside the gene matches: 12. The CDR3 loop spans 16 amino acids. CDR3 in DNA: TGTGCTAGTGGTTTGCCCGAAAAGGGGGCAAGGGATGAGCAGTTCTTC. Protein: CASGLPEKGARDEQFF.